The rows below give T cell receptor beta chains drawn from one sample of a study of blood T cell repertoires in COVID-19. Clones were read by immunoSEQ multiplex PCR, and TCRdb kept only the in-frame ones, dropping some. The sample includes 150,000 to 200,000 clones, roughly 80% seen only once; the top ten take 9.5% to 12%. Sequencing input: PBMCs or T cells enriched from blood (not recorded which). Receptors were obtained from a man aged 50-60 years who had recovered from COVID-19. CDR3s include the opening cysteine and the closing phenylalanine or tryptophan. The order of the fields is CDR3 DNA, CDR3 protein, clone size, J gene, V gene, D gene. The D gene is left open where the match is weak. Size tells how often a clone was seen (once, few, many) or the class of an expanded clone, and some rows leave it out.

CDR3 DNA: TGTGCCAGTAGTATGGGCAGGATGCTGGCGGGGGAGACCCAGTACTTC
CDR3 protein: CASSMGRMLAGETQYF
clone size: -
J gene: TRBJ2-5
V gene: TRBV19
D gene: -

CDR3 DNA: TGTGCCAGCAGCCCGGAACCAGGGAATTCACCCCTCCACTTT
CDR3 protein: CASSPEPGNSPLHF
clone size: few
J gene: TRBJ1-6
V gene: TRBV3-1/TRBV3-2
D gene: -

CDR3 DNA: TGCGCCCGCAGCAGGGGGACTAGCGGGGGGCTTGTGTACCAAGAGACCCAGTACTTC
CDR3 protein: CARSRGTSGGLVYQETQYF
clone size: -
J gene: TRBJ2-5
V gene: TRBV5-6
D gene: TRBD2

CDR3 DNA: TGCGCCAGCAGCTTATCCCGTCTTCACACTGAAGCTTTCTTT
CDR3 protein: CASSLSRLHTEAFF
clone size: -
J gene: TRBJ1-1
V gene: TRBV5-1
D gene: -

CDR3 DNA: TGCAGCGCCCCAGGGGGGAGTCAAGAGACCCAGTACTTC
CDR3 protein: CSAPGGSQETQYF
clone size: -
J gene: TRBJ2-5
V gene: TRBV29-1
D gene: -

CDR3 DNA: TGTGCCAGCAGCCCAGTGTTCCTAGCGGGATTTTACAATGAGCAGTTCTTC
CDR3 protein: CASSPVFLAGFYNEQFF
clone size: -
J gene: TRBJ2-1
V gene: TRBV7-9
D gene: TRBD2

CDR3 DNA: TGCAGCGGCTGGACAGGGGGGTTAAACGGGGAGCTGTTTTTT
CDR3 protein: CSGWTGGLNGELFF
clone size: -
J gene: TRBJ2-2
V gene: TRBV29-1
D gene: TRBD1

CDR3 DNA: TGCGCCAGCAGCTTGTATGTTGGCAGGCAAAACACTGAAGCTTTCTTT
CDR3 protein: CASSLYVGRQNTEAFF
clone size: -
J gene: TRBJ1-1
V gene: TRBV5-1
D gene: -

CDR3 DNA: TGCGCCAGCAGCCAAGTACCGGTCGGGAGACCAGATACGCAGTATTTT
CDR3 protein: CASSQVPVGRPDTQYF
clone size: -
J gene: TRBJ2-3
V gene: TRBV4-1
D gene: -

CDR3 DNA: TGTGCCAGCAGCCCCAGCGGACCCTATGGCTACACCTTC
CDR3 protein: CASSPSGPYGYTF
clone size: -
J gene: TRBJ1-2
V gene: TRBV9
D gene: -

CDR3 DNA: TGTGCCAGTAGTATCCACAGGGGGCCCGGCTACACCTTC
CDR3 protein: CASSIHRGPGYTF
clone size: few
J gene: TRBJ1-2
V gene: TRBV19
D gene: TRBD1

CDR3 DNA: TGTGCCACCAGTGAGATGACTAGCGGAAGCTCCTACAATGAGCAGTTCTTC
CDR3 protein: CATSEMTSGSSYNEQFF
clone size: -
J gene: TRBJ2-1
V gene: TRBV24-1
D gene: TRBD2

CDR3 DNA: TGTGCCAGCACCCTGGGGACTAGCGGGCTTCAGTACTTC
CDR3 protein: CASTLGTSGLQYF
clone size: -
J gene: TRBJ2-7
V gene: TRBV7-9
D gene: TRBD2

CDR3 DNA: TGTGCCAGTAGTATCGGTAGCGGGGTTTTTGATACGCAGTATTTT
CDR3 protein: CASSIGSGVFDTQYF
clone size: -
J gene: TRBJ2-3
V gene: TRBV19
D gene: TRBD2

CDR3 DNA: TGCGCCAGCAGCTCCCCCCGGGACACCGGGGAGCTGTTTTTT
CDR3 protein: CASSSPRDTGELFF
clone size: -
J gene: TRBJ2-2
V gene: TRBV5-1
D gene: -

CDR3 DNA: TGTGCCAGCTCAGGGGGCGTGAACACTGAAGCTTTCTTT
CDR3 protein: CASSGGVNTEAFF
clone size: -
J gene: TRBJ1-1
V gene: TRBV6-5
D gene: TRBD1

CDR3 DNA: TGTGCCAGCAGCCTCACTCCACAGGGGACTTACAATGAGCAGTTCTTC
CDR3 protein: CASSLTPQGTYNEQFF
clone size: -
J gene: TRBJ2-1
V gene: TRBV7-6
D gene: -

CDR3 DNA: TGCGCCAGCAGCCAAGCCGGACAGTCGGATGAAAAACTGTTTTTT
CDR3 protein: CASSQAGQSDEKLFF
clone size: -
J gene: TRBJ1-4
V gene: TRBV4-1
D gene: -

CDR3 DNA: TGCAGTGCCAGTCCCCCTTATGGACAGTCGATTAATGAAAAACTGTTTTTT
CDR3 protein: CSASPPYGQSINEKLFF
clone size: -
J gene: TRBJ1-4
V gene: TRBV20-1
D gene: -

CDR3 DNA: TGTGCCAGCAGCCCAAGGTGGACGGGACAAGAGACCCAGTACTTC
CDR3 protein: CASSPRWTGQETQYF
clone size: few
J gene: TRBJ2-5
V gene: TRBV7-9
D gene: -

CDR3 DNA: TGTGCCAGCAGGTGGACAGGGGCCGGGGAGCTGTTTTTT
CDR3 protein: CASRWTGAGELFF
clone size: -
J gene: TRBJ2-2
V gene: TRBV6-5
D gene: TRBD1

CDR3 DNA: TGCAGCGTTGCGCGGGGGCGTAATGAAAAACTGTTTTTT
CDR3 protein: CSVARGRNEKLFF
clone size: -
J gene: TRBJ1-4
V gene: TRBV29-1
D gene: -

CDR3 DNA: TGTGCCAGCAGTCCTCTGGGACAGGGACCCACAGATACGCAGTATTTT
CDR3 protein: CASSPLGQGPTDTQYF
clone size: -
J gene: TRBJ2-3
V gene: TRBV5-6
D gene: TRBD1